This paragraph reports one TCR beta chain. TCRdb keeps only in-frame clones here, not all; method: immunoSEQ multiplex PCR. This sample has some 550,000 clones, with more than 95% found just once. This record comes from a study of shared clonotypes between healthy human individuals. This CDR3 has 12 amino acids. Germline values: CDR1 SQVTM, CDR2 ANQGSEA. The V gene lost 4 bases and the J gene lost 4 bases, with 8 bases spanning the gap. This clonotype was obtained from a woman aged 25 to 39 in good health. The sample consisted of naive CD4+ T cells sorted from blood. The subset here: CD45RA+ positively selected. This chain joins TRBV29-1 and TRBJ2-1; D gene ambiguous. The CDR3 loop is CSVVLSYNEQFF. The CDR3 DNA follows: TGCAGCGTTGTTCTTTCTTACAATGAGCAGTTCTTC.